Shown below are 18 T cell receptor beta chains from a single sample sequenced in a study of T cells after yellow fever vaccination. Via MiXCR, TCRdb re-called the 5' RACE reads, giving one row per CDR3 protein. The sample has approximately 70,000 distinct CDR3 sequences; about 7% are singletons. Sample: CD8+ T cells sorted from PBMCs, taken about 49 days after the first yellow fever vaccination. Receptors originate from a man younger than 35 who received the YFV17D yellow fever vaccine.

This clonotype was found many times. This sequence joins TRBV29-1 and TRBJ2-1; D is unclear. V shed 4 bases and J shed 0 bases, with 10 bases lying between them. Germline V lookup: CDR1 SQVTM, CDR2 ANQGSEA. There are 14 residues in the CDR3. CDR3 region: CSVVIVSSYNEQFF. The CDR3 DNA sequence: TGCAGCGTTGTAATAGTGAGCTCCTACAATGAGCAGTTCTTC.

Many counts were recorded for this clonotype. The chain joins TRBV6-2 or TRBV6-3 to TRBJ1-1; D ambiguous. Germline CDR1 and CDR2: MNHEY and SVGEGT. V lost 4 bases and J 3 bases, leaving 3 bases between the germline ends. The CDR3 consists of 11 residues. CDR3 nucleotide sequence: TGTGCCAGCAGTTTAGACACTGAAGCTTTCTTT. As protein: CASSLDTEAFF.

This clonotype came up many times. This sequence joins TRBV6-2 or TRBV6-3 and TRBJ2-7; 7 nucleotides match TRBD1. CDR1 MNHEY and CDR2 SVGEGT come from the germline V gene. Losses at the gene ends were 7 bases for V and 2 bases for J; bases not matched to a gene: 5. The CDR3 loop spans 13 amino acids. The CDR3 is CASTGQDTYEQYF. The CDR3 DNA is TGTGCCAGCACCGGACAGGATACCTACGAGCAGTACTTC.

The chain couples TRBV4-1 to TRBJ2-5; 7 bases map to TRBD2. Trimming at V came to 2 bases and at J to 2 bases, leaving 5 bases not matched to a gene. Germline CDR1 and CDR2: MGHRA and YSYEKL. The CDR3 length is 15 residues. CDR3 nucleotides: TGCGCCAGCAGCCAACTTGGGGGGGTTCAAGAGACCCAGTACTTC. Amino acid sequence: CASSQLGGVQETQYF.

There are many counts of this clonotype. The rearrangement links TRBV6-2 or TRBV6-3 to TRBJ2-2; TRBD1 might be the D (7 bases). V lost 8 bases, J lost 3 bases, and 16 bases lay in between. Germline V gene sequence: CDR1 MNHEY, CDR2 SVGEGT. The CDR3 runs 15 residues. CDR3 sequence reads: CASVGGQRYTGELFF. As DNA, the CDR3 is TGTGCCAGCGTCGGGGGACAGCGCTACACCGGGGAGCTGTTTTTT.

This clonotype came up many times. The chain links TRBV12-3 or TRBV12-4 to TRBJ1-4; 9 bases are a match to TRBD1. Trimming removed 3 bases from V and 5 bases from J; junction bases left unmatched: 7. This CDR3 is 16 amino acids long. CDR3 bases: TGTGCCAGCAGTTTCTCCCCGACAGGGGGGAATGAAAAACTGTTTTTT. As protein: CASSFSPTGGNEKLFF.

This clonotype was recorded many times. The chain uses TRBV4-2 and TRBJ2-5; D may be TRBD1 (5 bases). This CDR3 comprises 15 residues. Germline lookup yields CDR1 LGHNA and CDR2 YNFKEQ. Trimming removed 4 bases from V and 2 bases from J, with 14 bases in between. The CDR3: CASSPYGRDQETQYF. In DNA, the CDR3 is TGTGCCAGCAGCCCTTACGGCAGGGATCAAGAGACCCAGTACTTC.

Remarks on this clonotype: Just one base apart from a much larger clone, this may be a read error. CDR3 nucleotides: TGTGCCAGCAGCTTAGCCTGGGACAGGGCCGATTTAGGGACCCAGTACTTC. It yields the protein CASSLAWDRADLGTQYF. The chain joins TRBV7-2 to TRBJ2-5; 9 nucleotides agree with TRBD1. Germline V gene data show CDR1 as SGHTA and CDR2 as FQGNSA. The V gene end was trimmed by 0 bases and the J gene end by 7 bases; junction bases not matched to a gene: 12. The CDR3 has 17 residues.

Many counts were recorded for this clonotype. The CDR3 coding sequence is TGTGCCAGCAGCATCCGGACACTTCGTAACTCTGGGGCCAACGTCCTGACTTTC. It translates to CASSIRTLRNSGANVLTF. The genes are TRBV7-9 and TRBJ2-6, with TRBD1 as a possible D gene (5 bases). CDR1 is SEHNR, CDR2 FQNEAQ, per germline (reference sequence). The V end lost 5 bases, the J end lost 0 bases, and 17 bases lay between the germline ends. The CDR3 is 18 amino acids. The variable domain in full, completed from reference TRBV7-9 and TRBJ2-6, reads DTGVSQNPRHKITKRGQNVTFRCDPISEHNRLYWYRQTLGQGPEFLTYFQNEAQLEKSRLLSDRFSAERPKGSFSTLEIQRTEQGDSAMYLCASSIRTLRNSGANVLTFGAGSRLTVL.

This clonotype was seen at least ten times. The gene calls are TRBV7-9 and TRBJ2-2; D is possibly TRBD2 (6 bases). This CDR3 has 19 residues. V was clipped by 1 base and J by 4 bases, with 22 bases between them. Germline V gene lookup returns CDR1 SEHNR and CDR2 FQNEAQ (reference sequence). This CDR3 reads CASSLGVNRLGLITGELFF. The CDR3 nucleotides are TGTGCCAGCAGCTTAGGAGTGAACAGACTAGGACTGATCACCGGGGAGCTGTTTTTT. Looking up the rest from reference TRBV7-9 and TRBJ2-2 gives the full variable domain: DTGVSQNPRHKITKRGQNVTFRCDPISEHNRLYWYRQTLGQGPEFLTYFQNEAQLEKSRLLSDRFSAERPKGSFSTLEIQRTEQGDSAMYLCASSLGVNRLGLITGELFFGEGSRLTVL.

This clonotype has only a few counts. The chain uses TRBV20-1 and TRBJ2-7; possibly TRBD1 for D (5 bases). Germline V gives CDR1 DFQATT, CDR2 SNEGSKA (reference sequence). The CDR3 has 12 residues. Trimming stripped 2 bases from V and 5 bases from J, with 10 bases between. CDR3 protein: CSARWQGHEQYF. CDR3 DNA sequence: TGCAGTGCTAGATGGCAGGGCCACGAGCAGTACTTC.

This clonotype has more than one count but fewer than ten. The rearrangement joins TRBV4-1 to TRBJ1-4, with 9 bases aligning to TRBD1. J was trimmed by 8 bases and V by 2 bases; bases with no gene match: 12. Per germline, CDR1 MGHRA and CDR2 YSYEKL. The CDR3 covers 17 residues. The CDR3 DNA reads TGCGCCAGCAGCCAATTCTGGGACAGGGAGAAATGGGAAAAACTGTTTTTT. Its translation: CASSQFWDREKWEKLFF.

This clonotype has at least ten counts. This chain joins TRBV7-9 and TRBJ1-3; D remains unclear. The CDR3 is 15 residues long. The germline CDR1 and CDR2 sequences are SEHNR and FQNEAQ (reference sequence). Trimming removed 4 bases from V and 0 bases from J, with 10 bases in between. The CDR3 DNA reads as TGTGCCAGCAGCTCTGGTATACACTCTGGAAACACCATATATTTT. Amino acid sequence: CASSSGIHSGNTIYF.

This chain connects TRBV7-2 to TRBJ2-1, with D possibly matching TRBD2 (5 bases). The ends were cut back, 8 bases at V and 3 bases at J, with 8 bases in the middle. CDR3 size: 12 residues. Germline CDR1 and CDR2: SGHTA and FQGNSA. The CDR3 DNA reads TGTGCCAGCCCTCGGGGCTACAATGAGCAGTTCTTC. Residues: CASPRGYNEQFF.

The chain joins TRBV29-1 to TRBJ2-1; TRBD2 agrees at 7 bases. Germline V gene data show CDR1 as SQVTM and CDR2 as ANQGSEA. V trimming: 5 bases; J trimming: 5 bases; junction bases outside the gene matches: 12. The CDR3 runs to 15 residues. CDR3: CSVPPTGGTHNEQFF. CDR3 bases: TGCAGCGTTCCGCCGACGGGGGGTACCCACAATGAGCAGTTCTTC.

This clonotype occurred many times. The chain has TRBV4-1 and TRBJ2-2, with unresolved D. Germline assignment: CDR1 MGHRA and CDR2 YSYEKL. The CDR3 extends over 13 amino acids. Trimming stripped 1 base from V and 4 bases from J, with 4 bases between. The DNA of the CDR3 is TGCGCCAGCAGCCAAGGTGTCACCGGGGAGCTGTTTTTT. Residues: CASSQGVTGELFF.

The chain links TRBV12-3 or TRBV12-4 to TRBJ2-6; 8 bases fit TRBD1. The CDR3 has 19 amino acids. Germline trimming cut 0 bases from V and 1 base from J; bases unmatched to any gene: 8. The CDR3 spells CASSLALGDRLSGANVLTF. The CDR3 DNA is TGTGCCAGCAGTTTAGCGCTAGGGGACAGGTTGTCTGGGGCCAACGTCCTGACTTTC.

This clonotype was seen at least ten times. J is TRBJ2-1 and V is TRBV12-3 or TRBV12-4; TRBD2 is a possible D gene (5 bases). The V gene lost 5 bases and the J gene lost 2 bases, with 10 bases spanning the gap. CDR3 length: 14 residues. The CDR3 region is CASSPRGTYNEQFF. The CDR3 coding sequence is TGTGCCAGCAGTCCCCGGGGTACCTACAATGAGCAGTTCTTC.